These 2 T cell receptor beta chains were sequenced from one sample in a study of blood T cell repertoires in COVID-19. Assay: immunoSEQ multiplex PCR; the TCRdb copy retains only in-frame clones and omits some. This table holds 100,000 or so clones, more than 85% found once. Input material: peripheral blood. These receptors were collected from a man aged 18 to 30 with acute or convalescent COVID-19.

This clone appeared once. The V gene is TRBV3-1 (or the pseudogene TRBV3-2), the J gene TRBJ2-1; 9 bases line up with TRBD2. The CDR3 spans 18 residues. With 8 bases clipped from V and 3 bases from J, the junction kept 17 bases outside the gene matches. Germline V CDR1 and CDR2: LGHDT, YNNKEL (reference sequence). The CDR3 region is CASLWPSGRPRVYNEQFF. In DNA, the CDR3 is TGTGCCAGCCTCTGGCCCAGCGGGAGGCCCCGGGTCTACAATGAGCAGTTCTTC.

The CDR3 nucleotides read TGTGCCACCAGCAGAGATATCACAGAATCTGGCTACACCTTC. It encodes CATSRDITESGYTF. The rearrangement joins TRBV15 to TRBJ1-2; D is unclear. The germline V and J ends were trimmed by 0 bases and 7 bases, with 12 bases remaining between them. Germline V gives CDR1 LNHNV, CDR2 YYDKDF (reference sequence). The CDR3 is made up of 14 amino acids.